This TCR beta chain was profiled in a study of blood T cell repertoires in COVID-19. Study overall: COVID-19 samples from acute and convalescent phases originated in the United States, Italy and Spain. From T cells, B-cell-depleted T cells, or PBMCs came the material, which was cDNA or gDNA.

Original methodology: Amplification of reference gene primers provided the estimated nucleated cell counts. Sequenced by immunoSEQ multiplex PCR; TCRdb stores in-frame clones only, minus some. That table gives V, J and clone size, and the DNA gave D and trimming. Of about 140,000 clones in the sample, 84% were seen once. Membership in each cohort depended on participant-reported clinical history. Germline-derived CDR1 and CDR2 are LNHDA and SQIVND (reference sequence). Trimming removed 6 bases from V and 5 bases from J; junction bases left unmatched: 12. The CDR3 runs to 16 residues. Material for sequencing was PBMCs or T cells enriched from blood (not recorded which). This sequence originates from a woman between 45 and 60 years old with acute COVID-19. This chain connects TRBV19 to TRBJ1-4, with 7 positions matching TRBD1. CDR3 amino acids: CASRTRRAGGNEKLFF. The CDR3 DNA reads TGTGCCAGTAGGACCAGGCGGGCAGGGGGAAATGAAAAACTGTTTTTT.